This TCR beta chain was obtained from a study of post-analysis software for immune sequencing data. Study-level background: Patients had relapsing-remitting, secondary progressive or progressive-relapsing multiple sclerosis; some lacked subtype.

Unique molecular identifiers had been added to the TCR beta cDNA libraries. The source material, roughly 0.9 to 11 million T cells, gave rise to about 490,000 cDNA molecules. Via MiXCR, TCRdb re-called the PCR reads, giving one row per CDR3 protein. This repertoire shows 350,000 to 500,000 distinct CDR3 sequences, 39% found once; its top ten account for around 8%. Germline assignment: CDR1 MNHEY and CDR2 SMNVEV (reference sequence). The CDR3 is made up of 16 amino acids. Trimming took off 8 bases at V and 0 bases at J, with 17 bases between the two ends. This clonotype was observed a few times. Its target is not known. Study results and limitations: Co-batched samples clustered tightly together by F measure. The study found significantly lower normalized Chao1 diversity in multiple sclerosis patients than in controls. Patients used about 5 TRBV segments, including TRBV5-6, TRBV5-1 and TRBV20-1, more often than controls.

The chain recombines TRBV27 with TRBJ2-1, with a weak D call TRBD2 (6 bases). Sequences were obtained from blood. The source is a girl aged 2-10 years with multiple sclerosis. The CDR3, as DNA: TGTGCCAGCGTTAGCCGTAACGGGAGCTCCTACAATGAGCAGTTCTTC. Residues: CASVSRNGSSYNEQFF.